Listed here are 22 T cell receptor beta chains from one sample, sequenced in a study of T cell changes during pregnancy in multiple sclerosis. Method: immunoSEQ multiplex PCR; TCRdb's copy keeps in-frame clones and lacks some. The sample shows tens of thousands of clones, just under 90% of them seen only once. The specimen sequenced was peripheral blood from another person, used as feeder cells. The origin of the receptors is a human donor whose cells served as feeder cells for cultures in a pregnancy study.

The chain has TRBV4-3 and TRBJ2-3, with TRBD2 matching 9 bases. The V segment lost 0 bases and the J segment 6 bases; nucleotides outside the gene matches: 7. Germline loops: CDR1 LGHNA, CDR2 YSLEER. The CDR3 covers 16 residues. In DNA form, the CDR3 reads TGCGCCAGCAGCCAAGACCGCGGGGGGGCCCCGGATACGCAGTATTTT. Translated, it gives CASSQDRGGAPDTQYF.

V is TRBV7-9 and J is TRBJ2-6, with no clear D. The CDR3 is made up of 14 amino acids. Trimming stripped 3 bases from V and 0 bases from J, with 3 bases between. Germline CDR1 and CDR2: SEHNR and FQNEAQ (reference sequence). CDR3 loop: CASSLDSGANVLTF. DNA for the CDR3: TGTGCCAGCAGCTTGGACTCTGGGGCCAACGTCCTGACTTTC. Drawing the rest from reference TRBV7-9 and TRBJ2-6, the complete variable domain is DTGVSQNPRHKITKRGQNVTFRCDPISEHNRLYWYRQTLGQGPEFLTYFQNEAQLEKSRLLSDRFSAERPKGSFSTLEIQRTEQGDSAMYLCASSLDSGANVLTFGAGSRLTVL.

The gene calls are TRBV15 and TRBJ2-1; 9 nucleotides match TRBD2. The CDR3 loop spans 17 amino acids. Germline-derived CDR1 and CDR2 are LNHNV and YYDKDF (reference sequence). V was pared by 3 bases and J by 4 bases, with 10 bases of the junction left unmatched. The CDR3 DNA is TGTGCCACCAGCAGGGAGATAGCGGGAGTAGGGTACAATGAGCAGTTCTTC. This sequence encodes CATSREIAGVGYNEQFF.

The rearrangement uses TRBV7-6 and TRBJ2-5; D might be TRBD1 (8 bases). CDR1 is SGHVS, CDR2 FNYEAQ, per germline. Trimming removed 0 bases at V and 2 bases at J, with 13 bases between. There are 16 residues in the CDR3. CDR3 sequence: CASSLAHRGGQETQYF. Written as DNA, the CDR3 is TGTGCCAGCAGCTTAGCTCACAGGGGGGGGCAAGAGACCCAGTACTTC.

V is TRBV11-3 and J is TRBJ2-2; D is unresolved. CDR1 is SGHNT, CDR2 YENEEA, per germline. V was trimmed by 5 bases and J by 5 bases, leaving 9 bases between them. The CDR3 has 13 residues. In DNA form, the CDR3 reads TGTGCCAGCAGCCGGGCCTCAACCGGGGAGCTGTTTTTT. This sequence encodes CASSRASTGELFF.

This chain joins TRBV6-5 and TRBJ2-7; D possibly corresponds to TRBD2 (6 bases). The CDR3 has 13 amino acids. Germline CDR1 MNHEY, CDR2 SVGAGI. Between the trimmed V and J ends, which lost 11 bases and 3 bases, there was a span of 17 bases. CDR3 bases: TGTGCCGGGAGACGGACTACTAACTACGAGCAGTACTTC. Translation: CAGRRTTNYEQYF.

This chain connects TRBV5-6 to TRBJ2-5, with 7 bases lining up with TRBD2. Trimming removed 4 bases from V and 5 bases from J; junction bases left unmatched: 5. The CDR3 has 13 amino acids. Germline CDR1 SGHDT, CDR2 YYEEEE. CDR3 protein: CASSLRGVETQYF. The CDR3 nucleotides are TGTGCCAGCAGCCTACGGGGGGTGGAGACCCAGTACTTC.

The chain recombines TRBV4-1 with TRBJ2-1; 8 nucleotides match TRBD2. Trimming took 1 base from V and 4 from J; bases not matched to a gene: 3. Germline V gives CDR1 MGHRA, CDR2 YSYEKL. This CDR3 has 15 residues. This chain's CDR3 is CASSQAGGEYNEQFF. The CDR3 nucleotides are TGCGCCAGCAGCCAAGCGGGGGGGGAATACAATGAGCAGTTCTTC.

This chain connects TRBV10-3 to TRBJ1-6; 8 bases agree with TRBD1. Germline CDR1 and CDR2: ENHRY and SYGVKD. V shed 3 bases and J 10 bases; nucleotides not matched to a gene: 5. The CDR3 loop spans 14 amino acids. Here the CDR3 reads CAISEDRGNSPLHF. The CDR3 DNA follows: TGTGCCATCAGTGAAGACAGGGGCAACTCACCCCTCCACTTT.

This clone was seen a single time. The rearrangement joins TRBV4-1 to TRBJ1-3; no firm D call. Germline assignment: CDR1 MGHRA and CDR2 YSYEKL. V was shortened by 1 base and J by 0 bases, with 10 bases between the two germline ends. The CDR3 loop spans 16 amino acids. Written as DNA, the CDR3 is TGCGCCAGCAGCCAAGCCAACTGGATCTCTGGAAACACCATATATTTT. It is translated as CASSQANWISGNTIYF.

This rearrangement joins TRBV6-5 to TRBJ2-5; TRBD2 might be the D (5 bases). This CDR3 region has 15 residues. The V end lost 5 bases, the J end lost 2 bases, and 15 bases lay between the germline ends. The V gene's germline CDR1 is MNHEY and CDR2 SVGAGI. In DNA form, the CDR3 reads TGTGCCAGCAGTCCGGACTTACACCGACAAGAGACCCAGTACTTC. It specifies CASSPDLHRQETQYF.

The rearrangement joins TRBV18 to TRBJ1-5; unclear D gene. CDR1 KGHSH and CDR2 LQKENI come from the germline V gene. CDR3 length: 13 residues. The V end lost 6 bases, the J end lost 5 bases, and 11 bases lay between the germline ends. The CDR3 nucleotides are TGTGCCAGCTCTCCGGGAAGGGATCAGCCCCAGCATTTT. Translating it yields CASSPGRDQPQHF. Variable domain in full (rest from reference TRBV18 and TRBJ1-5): NAGVMQNPRHLVRRRGQEARLRCSPMKGHSHVYWYRQLPEEGLKFMVYLQKENIIDESGMPKERFSAEFPKEGPSILRIQQVVRGDSAAYFCASSPGRDQPQHFGDGTRLSIL.

The CDR3 DNA follows: TGCAGCGTGGACAAGAGCGGGAGTGGCAATGAGCAGTTCTTC. This translates into CSVDKSGSGNEQFF. The chain recombines TRBV29-1 with TRBJ2-1; TRBD2 matches at 8 bases. V trimming: 6 bases; J trimming: 6 bases; junction bases outside the gene matches: 10. Looked up from germline, CDR1 is SQVTM and CDR2 is ANQGSEA. The CDR3 totals 14 residues.

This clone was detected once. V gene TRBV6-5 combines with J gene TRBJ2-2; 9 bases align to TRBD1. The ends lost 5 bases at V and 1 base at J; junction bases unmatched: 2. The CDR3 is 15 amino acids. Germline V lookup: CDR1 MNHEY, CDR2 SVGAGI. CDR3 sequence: CASSRTGVNTGELFF. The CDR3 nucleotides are TGTGCCAGCAGTCGGACAGGGGTGAACACCGGGGAGCTGTTTTTT.

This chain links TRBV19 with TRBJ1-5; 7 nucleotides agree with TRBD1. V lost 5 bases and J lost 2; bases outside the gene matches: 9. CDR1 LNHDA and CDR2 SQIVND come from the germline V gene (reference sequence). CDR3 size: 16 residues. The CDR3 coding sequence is TGTGCCAGTAGTCCCAACAGACAGGGTGGCAATCAGCCCCAGCATTTT. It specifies CASSPNRQGGNQPQHF. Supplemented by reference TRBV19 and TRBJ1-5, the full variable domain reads DGGITQSPKYLFRKEGQNVTLSCEQNLNHDAMYWYRQDPGQGLRLIYYSQIVNDFQKGDIAEGYSVSREKKESFPLTVTSAQKNPTAFYLCASSPNRQGGNQPQHFGDGTRLSIL.

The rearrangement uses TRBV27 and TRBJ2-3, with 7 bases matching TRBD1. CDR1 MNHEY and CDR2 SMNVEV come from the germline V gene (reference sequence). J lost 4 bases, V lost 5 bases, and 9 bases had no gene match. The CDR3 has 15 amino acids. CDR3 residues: CASSVPGGTADTQYF. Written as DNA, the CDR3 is TGTGCCAGCAGTGTTCCAGGGGGTACTGCAGATACGCAGTATTTT.

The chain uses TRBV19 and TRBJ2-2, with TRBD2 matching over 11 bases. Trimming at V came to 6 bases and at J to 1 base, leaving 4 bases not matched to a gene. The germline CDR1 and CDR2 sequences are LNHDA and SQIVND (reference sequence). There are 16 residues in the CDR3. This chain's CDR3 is CASSTSGGRNTGELFF. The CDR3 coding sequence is TGTGCCAGTAGCACTAGCGGGGGACGGAACACCGGGGAGCTGTTTTTT.

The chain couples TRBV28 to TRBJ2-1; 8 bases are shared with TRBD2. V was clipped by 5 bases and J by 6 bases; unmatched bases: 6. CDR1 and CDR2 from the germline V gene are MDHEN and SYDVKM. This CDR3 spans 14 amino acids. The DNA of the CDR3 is TGTGCCAGCAGTCCGGCGGGAGGTTCCAATGAGCAGTTCTTC. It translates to CASSPAGGSNEQFF. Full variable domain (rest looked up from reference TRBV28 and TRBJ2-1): DVKVTQSSRYLVKRTGEKVFLECVQDMDHENMFWYRQDPGLGLRLIYFSYDVKMKEKGDIPEGYSVSREKKERFSLILESASTNQTSMYLCASSPAGGSNEQFFGPGTRLTVL.

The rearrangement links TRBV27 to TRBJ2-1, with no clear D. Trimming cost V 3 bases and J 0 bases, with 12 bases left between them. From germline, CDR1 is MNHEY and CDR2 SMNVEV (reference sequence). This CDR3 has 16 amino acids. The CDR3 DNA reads TGTGCCAGCAGTTTGTTGTCTTCGAGCTCCTACAATGAGCAGTTCTTC. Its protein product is CASSLLSSSSYNEQFF.

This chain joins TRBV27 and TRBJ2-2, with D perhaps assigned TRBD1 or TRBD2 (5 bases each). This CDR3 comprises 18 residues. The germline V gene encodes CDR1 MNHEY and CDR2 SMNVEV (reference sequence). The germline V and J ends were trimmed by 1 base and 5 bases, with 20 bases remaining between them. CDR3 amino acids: CASSLFARDLLRTGELFF. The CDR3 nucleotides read TGTGCCAGCAGTTTATTCGCCAGGGACCTTTTGAGGACCGGGGAGCTGTTTTTT.

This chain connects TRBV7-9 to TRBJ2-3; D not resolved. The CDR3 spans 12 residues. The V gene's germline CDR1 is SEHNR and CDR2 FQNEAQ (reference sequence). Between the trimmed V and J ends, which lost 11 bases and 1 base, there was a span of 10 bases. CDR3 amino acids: CALNGRTDTQYF. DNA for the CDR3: TGTGCCCTCAATGGGCGCACAGATACGCAGTATTTT. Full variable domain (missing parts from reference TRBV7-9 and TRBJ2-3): DTGVSQNPRHKITKRGQNVTFRCDPISEHNRLYWYRQTLGQGPEFLTYFQNEAQLEKSRLLSDRFSAERPKGSFSTLEIQRTEQGDSAMYLCALNGRTDTQYFGPGTRLTVL.

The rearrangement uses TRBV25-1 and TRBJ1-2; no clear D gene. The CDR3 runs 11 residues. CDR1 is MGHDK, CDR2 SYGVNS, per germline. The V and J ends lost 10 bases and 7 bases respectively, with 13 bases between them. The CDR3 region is CATYGPSGYTF. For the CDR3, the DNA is TGTGCCACCTATGGGCCAAGTGGCTACACCTTC.